The source of this TCR beta chain is a study of post-analysis software for immune sequencing data. Overall study: The cohort encompassed relapsing-remitting, secondary progressive and progressive-relapsing multiple sclerosis disease courses. Points from the study as a whole: Samples from one preparation batch, clustered by F measure, grouped strongly together. Included in a set of four or five TRBV segments more frequent in patients than controls were TRBV5-6, TRBV5-1 and TRBV20-1.

As concerns this clonotype: The antigen is unknown.

The V and J ends lost 2 bases and 3 bases, in that order; junction bases with no gene match: 15. The CDR3 consists of 18 residues. The germline V gene encodes CDR1 WSHSY and CDR2 SAAADI. Unique-molecular-identifier-tagged TCR beta cDNA libraries were used. The T cell input of about 1 to 10 million gave roughly 0.5 million cDNA molecules. TCRdb analysed the PCR reads with MiXCR anew, one entry per CDR3 protein. The table records hundreds of thousands of distinct CDR3 sequences, 59% of them present only once. This clonotype was sampled from a girl under 10 years old with multiple sclerosis. Sequenced material: blood. The chain combines TRBV10-2 with TRBJ2-7; TRBD2 aligns across 8 bases. The CDR3 spells CASSELSLAGRRYYEQYF. The CDR3 DNA reads as TGCGCCAGCAGTGAGCTCTCCCTAGCGGGCCGTCGTTACTACGAGCAGTACTTC.